Below are 10 T cell receptor beta chains sequenced from a single sample in a study of blood T cell repertoires in COVID-19. Libraries were prepared by immunoSEQ multiplex PCR; TCRdb keeps only in-frame clonotypes and omits some of them. The profile shows 50,000 to 65,000 clones, about four fifths of them singletons. The sequencing input was peripheral blood. These receptors were collected from a man aged 60-69 years with COVID-19, enrolled during active disease.

The chain joins TRBV11-2 to TRBJ2-2; D not resolved. Germline assignment: CDR1 SGHAT and CDR2 FQNNGV. The ends were cut back, 3 bases at V and 6 bases at J, with 17 bases in the middle. The CDR3 sequence is 16 residues long. The CDR3 DNA is TGTGCCAGCAGCTTCCTCCCCGGGTCCCGGGCCGGGGAGCTGTTTTTT. It encodes CASSFLPGSRAGELFF.

The V call is TRBV5-1, the J call TRBJ2-5, with 10 bases fitting TRBD2. With V trimmed by 4 bases and J by 4 bases, 7 bases remained unmatched. This CDR3 is 15 amino acids long. Germline values: CDR1 SGHRS, CDR2 YFSETQ. The CDR3 reads CASSKAGGSRETQYF. The CDR3 DNA reads as TGCGCCAGCAGCAAAGCGGGAGGGAGTCGAGAGACCCAGTACTTC.

The chain is built from TRBV30 and TRBJ2-5; D unclear. Trimming stripped 5 bases from V and 0 bases from J, with 7 bases between. There are 12 residues in the CDR3. CDR1 and CDR2 (germline): GTSNPN, SVGIG (reference sequence). CDR3 nucleotides: TGTGCCTGGGACTGGTACCAAGAGACCCAGTACTTC. Protein product: CAWDWYQETQYF.

This clone was observed a handful of times. The chain has TRBV10-1 and TRBJ2-7; 9 bases align to TRBD1. The CDR3 covers 13 residues. The germline gives CDR1 WNHNN, CDR2 SYGVQD (reference sequence). V lost 4 bases to trimming and J lost 3 bases; unmatched junction nucleotides: 1. CDR3 DNA sequence: TGCGCCAGCAGTGTGGACAGGGGCTACGAGCAGTACTTC. Translating it yields CASSVDRGYEQYF.

This clone was seen once. This chain's CDR3 is CASSRAGTGRSYGYTF. The CDR3, as DNA: TGTGCCAGCAGCCGGGCCGGGACAGGTCGTTCTTATGGCTACACCTTC. The J gene is TRBJ1-2, the V gene TRBV5-4; TRBD1 agrees at 8 bases. In germline, CDR1 is SGHNT, CDR2 YYREEE (reference sequence). The V and J ends lost 4 bases and 5 bases, in that order; junction bases with no gene match: 13. The CDR3 is 16 amino acids.

This clone came up once. The chain joins TRBV2 to TRBJ2-2, with 10 nucleotides matching TRBD1. The V and J ends lost 6 bases and 3 bases, in that order; junction bases with no gene match: 1. Germline V gene sequence: CDR1 SNHLY, CDR2 FYNNEI. The CDR3 covers 14 residues. The CDR3 loop is CASRDRGYTGELFF. CDR3 DNA: TGTGCCAGCAGGGACAGGGGGTACACCGGGGAGCTGTTTTTT.

This chain connects TRBV19 to TRBJ2-7; D might be TRBD1 (5 bases). V lost 8 bases, J lost 3 bases, and 11 bases lay in between. Germline V gene sequence: CDR1 LNHDA, CDR2 SQIVND (reference sequence). This CDR3 comprises 12 residues. CDR3 sequence reads: CASRDRYYEQYF. The CDR3 DNA follows: TGTGCCAGTCGAGACAGATACTACGAGCAGTACTTC.

The chain couples TRBV10-3 to TRBJ1-5; the D gene is possibly TRBD1 (5 bases). CDR1 and CDR2 from the germline V gene are ENHRY and SYGVKD. V shed 4 bases and J shed 5 bases, with 9 bases lying between them. The length of the CDR3 is 13 residues. This CDR3 is CAISVSGDQPQHF. CDR3 in DNA: TGTGCCATCAGTGTATCGGGGGATCAGCCCCAGCATTTT.

This clone appeared a single time. The chain uses TRBV11-2 and TRBJ2-1, with TRBD2 matching over 7 bases. Germline V gene data show CDR1 as SGHAT and CDR2 as FQNNGV. With V trimmed by 1 base and J by 3 bases, 3 bases remained unmatched. There are 15 residues in the CDR3. The CDR3 protein is CASSLGTSGYNEQFF. The CDR3 nucleotides are TGTGCCAGCAGCTTAGGGACTAGTGGCTACAATGAGCAGTTCTTC.

The rearrangement links TRBV30 to TRBJ2-1; D is undetermined. This CDR3 is 11 amino acids long. Trimming took off 5 bases at V and 10 bases at J, with 12 bases between the two ends. Germline CDR1 reads GTSNPN; CDR2 reads SVGIG (reference sequence). This CDR3 is CAWGLEVEQFF. The DNA of the CDR3 is TGTGCCTGGGGTCTAGAGGTGGAGCAGTTCTTC.